Listed below are T cell receptor beta chains from one sample, sequenced in a study of blood T cell repertoires in COVID-19. Here immunoSEQ multiplex PCR was the method, and the copy in TCRdb shows in-frame clones only, minus some. The table shows about 210,000 clones, with approximately 84% occurring only once. The sample taken for sequencing was peripheral blood. The receptors originated from a woman between 50 and 59 years old with active or convalescent COVID-19. CDR3s include the opening cysteine and the closing phenylalanine or tryptophan. A D gene is named only where the DNA matches it firmly. Not every row has a clone size; where given, it reads once, few, many or a size class.

once	TRBJ1-5	TRBV18	.	TGTGCCAGCTCACCGGGAAAGGGGTACAGCCAGCCCCAGCATTTT	CASSPGKGYSQPQHF
.	TRBJ2-2	TRBV6-6	TRBD1	TGTGCCAGCAGTTGGACAGGGACGAACACCGGGGAGCTGTTTTTT	CASSWTGTNTGELFF
once	TRBJ2-1	TRBV19	.	TGTGCCAGTAGTAATCCAGGCCCGACGGTTCAGTTCTTC	CASSNPGPTVQFF
.	TRBJ2-3	TRBV3-1/TRBV3-2	TRBD2	TGTGCCAGCACCACAAGACTAGCGGGGACAGATACGCAGTATTTT	CASTTRLAGTDTQYF
once	TRBJ2-7	TRBV29-1	.	TGCAGCGTTGAAGGGGTAAGGGGCCGCAACTCCTACGAGCAGTACTTC	CSVEGVRGRNSYEQYF
.	TRBJ2-7	TRBV11-2	TRBD2	TGTGCCAGCAGCATGGGGACTAGCGGGAGCTACGAGCAGTACTTC	CASSMGTSGSYEQYF
.	TRBJ1-2	TRBV6-5	.	TGTGCCAGCACCGGTCGAGGGAATCAGGATGGCTACACCTTC	CASTGRGNQDGYTF
.	TRBJ1-4	TRBV2	TRBD1	TGTGCCAGCAGTAGGGACAGAGTTGAAAAACTGTTTTTT	CASSRDRVEKLFF
.	TRBJ2-5	TRBV28	TRBD2	TGTGCCAGCAGTAGTAGCGGGAGAGTCAAGACCCAGTACTTC	CASSSSGRVKTQYF
.	TRBJ2-7	TRBV5-1	TRBD2	TGCGCCAGCAGCCCGGGGACTAGCGGGAGGGTCTCCTACGAGCAGTACTTC	CASSPGTSGRVSYEQYF
.	TRBJ2-2	TRBV25-1	.	TGTGCCAGCAGTGGGACTGCGGGGGAGCTGTTTTTT	CASSGTAGELFF
.	TRBJ2-3	TRBV30	.	TGTGCCTGGAGTCTCCCGAGAGGCTCTAGCACAGATACGCAGTATTTT	CAWSLPRGSSTDTQYF
.	TRBJ2-1	TRBV2	.	TGTGCCAGCATTCTAGCGTTTGAGCAGTTCTTC	CASILAFEQFF
.	TRBJ2-1	TRBV28	TRBD2	TGTGCCAGCAGTTTATTTGGGGGACTAGCAGCCTACAATGAGCAGTTCTTC	CASSLFGGLAAYNEQFF
.	TRBJ1-2	TRBV5-5	TRBD1	TGTGCCAGCAGCTTGTCGGTCAGGGGGGATGGCTACACCTTC	CASSLSVRGDGYTF